The rows below give T cell receptor beta chains drawn from one sample of a study of shared clonotypes between healthy human individuals. Repertoires were generated with immunoSEQ multiplex PCR, while TCRdb's copy carries only in-frame clones and drops some. In the table there are roughly 2.2 million clones, about 92% of which are singletons. Specimen: naive CD4+ T cells from PBMCs. Receptors originate from a man younger than 35 in good health. Some clones in this sample may be carry-over from other donors' samples. The CDR3 runs from the conserved cysteine through the conserved F or W. D genes are given only for firm matches. The size entry is marked missing in some rows and otherwise reads once, few, many or a size class.

CDR3 protein,CDR3 DNA,D gene,J gene,clone size,V gene
CASSQYRQGRYGYTF,TGTGCCAGCAGCCAATACCGACAGGGGAGATATGGCTACACCTTC,TRBD1,TRBJ1-2,.,TRBV5-4
CASSSVTGGNEKLFF,TGTGCCAGCAGCTCGGTGACAGGGGGAAATGAAAAACTGTTTTTT,TRBD1,TRBJ1-4,.,TRBV7-9
CASTLTIQGRSNEQFF,TGTGCCAGCACCCTTACAATCCAGGGTCGGAGTAATGAGCAGTTCTTC,.,TRBJ2-1,.,TRBV7-9
CASSPRTGAYEQYF,TGTGCCAGCAGCCCCAGGACAGGTGCCTACGAGCAGTACTTC,TRBD1,TRBJ2-7,.,TRBV7-2
CASSLGLAGVTEQFF,TGTGCCAGCAGTCTAGGACTAGCGGGAGTTACTGAGCAGTTCTTC,TRBD2,TRBJ2-1,once,TRBV27
CASSSRDRGLDTQYF,TGTGCCAGCAGCAGCCGGGACAGGGGATTAGATACGCAGTATTTT,TRBD1,TRBJ2-3,.,TRBV2
CASSQHAYEQYF,TGTGCCAGCAGTCAACATGCCTACGAGCAGTACTTC,.,TRBJ2-7,once,TRBV11-2
CASSTLAGVTGELFF,TGCGCCAGCAGCACCCTAGCGGGAGTCACCGGGGAGCTGTTTTTT,TRBD2,TRBJ2-2,.,TRBV5-1
CASSSGPSQETQYF,TGTGCCAGCAGCTCAGGGCCATCCCAAGAGACCCAGTACTTC,.,TRBJ2-5,.,TRBV11-2
CASRPGGTNEKLFF,TGTGCCAGCAGGCCAGGGGGAACTAATGAAAAACTGTTTTTT,TRBD1,TRBJ1-4,.,TRBV2
CASSLAGFPKNIQYF,TGTGCCAGCAGCTTAGCTGGGTTTCCCAAAAACATTCAGTACTTC,.,TRBJ2-4,.,TRBV7-2
CASSLGVTDTQYF,TGTGCCAGCAGCTTAGGGGTCACAGATACGCAGTATTTT,.,TRBJ2-3,.,TRBV11-2
CASSSSRVGYGYTF,TGTGCCAGCAGTTCATCCAGGGTCGGCTATGGCTACACCTTC,.,TRBJ1-2,.,TRBV27
CATSRDLNNYEQYF,TGTGCCACCAGCAGAGATCTTAACAACTACGAGCAGTACTTC,.,TRBJ2-7,.,TRBV15
CASSELTGGTEAFF,TGTGCCAGTAGTGAACTCACCGGAGGGACTGAAGCTTTCTTT,.,TRBJ1-1,few,TRBV19
CAWSVGRSSSGNTIYF,TGTGCCTGGAGTGTAGGCAGATCAAGCTCTGGAAACACCATATATTTT,.,TRBJ1-3,.,TRBV30
CASSPTTSTGELFF,TGTGCCAGCAGTCCCACGACGAGCACCGGGGAGCTGTTTTTT,.,TRBJ2-2,.,TRBV11-3
CASKSRTSGSYEQFF,TGTGCCAGCAAGAGTCGGACTAGCGGGAGCTATGAGCAGTTCTTC,TRBD2,TRBJ2-1,.,TRBV5-4
CASSLDPVGRESPLHF,TGTGCCAGCAGCTTGGACCCAGTGGGCAGGGAATCACCCCTCCACTTT,.,TRBJ1-6,.,TRBV5-6
CASSQGNSPNYGYTF,TGTGCCAGCAGCCAAGGTAACAGCCCAAACTATGGCTACACCTTC,.,TRBJ1-2,.,TRBV4-2
CAWSLGSHYGYTF,TGTGCCTGGAGTCTGGGATCCCACTATGGCTACACCTTC,.,TRBJ1-2,.,TRBV30
CASRCRDSNRGTSTDTQYF,TGTGCAAGTCGCTGTAGAGATTCCAACAGGGGGACAAGCACAGATACGCAGTATTTT,.,TRBJ2-3,once,TRBV12-2
CAISTRGGPMVGDGYTF,TGTGCCATCAGTACCAGGGGAGGCCCAATGGTTGGAGATGGCTACACCTTC,.,TRBJ1-2,.,TRBV10-3
CASSVGSQAGDAYNEQFF,TGTGCCAGCAGCGTAGGAAGTCAGGCGGGAGACGCCTACAATGAGCAGTTCTTC,TRBD2,TRBJ2-1,.,TRBV9
CASSLAYRRTGGGSYEQYF,TGTGCCAGCAGCTTAGCGTACCGCCGGACAGGGGGAGGGAGCTACGAGCAGTACTTC,TRBD1,TRBJ2-7,.,TRBV7-8
CASSLTGYQETQYF,TGCGCCAGCAGCTTAACAGGGTACCAAGAGACCCAGTACTTC,.,TRBJ2-5,.,TRBV5-1
CATSTSRAGGSGNTIYF,TGTGCCACCAGCACCTCTAGGGCAGGGGGCTCTGGAAACACCATATATTTT,TRBD1,TRBJ1-3,.,TRBV15
CASSLAGTLNTEAFF,TGTGCCAGCAGCTTGGCTGGCACCTTGAACACTGAAGCTTTCTTT,.,TRBJ1-1,.,TRBV5-4
CASSVHRDQGNTIYF,TGTGCCAGTAGTGTCCACAGAGACCAAGGAAACACCATATATTTT,.,TRBJ1-3,.,TRBV19
CASSLGEGEKLFF,TGCGCCAGCAGCTTGGGGGAGGGTGAAAAACTGTTTTTT,.,TRBJ1-4,few,TRBV5-1
CASSLRPIWAAGELFF,TGTGCCAGCAGCCTCCGACCAATTTGGGCAGCCGGGGAGCTGTTTTTT,.,TRBJ2-2,.,TRBV7-2
CASSLQGDSYTGNTIYF,TGCGCCAGCAGCCTACAAGGGGACAGTTATACTGGAAACACCATATATTTT,TRBD1,TRBJ1-3,.,TRBV5-1
CASRSTSGRLYEQYF,TGTGCAAGTCGCTCAACTAGCGGGAGATTGTACGAGCAGTACTTC,.,TRBJ2-7,.,TRBV12-2
CASSPSGSTDTQYF,TGTGCCAGCAGCCCTAGCGGGAGCACAGATACGCAGTATTTT,TRBD2,TRBJ2-3,.,TRBV7-8
CSVEQGISGELFF,TGCAGCGTCGAACAGGGTATCTCCGGGGAGCTGTTTTTT,.,TRBJ2-2,.,TRBV29-1
CASTVPPLNTEAFF,TGTGCCAGCACGGTGCCGCCACTGAACACTGAAGCTTTCTTT,.,TRBJ1-1,.,TRBV28